This T cell receptor (beta chain) emerged from a study of Graves' ophthalmopathy and Graves' hyperthyroidism. Study observations and caveats: A 13-signature model separated ophthalmopathy from stable hyperthyroidism, reaching 85% to 90% sensitivity and almost 82% specificity cross-validated.

The germline V gene has CDR1 MNHEY and CDR2 SVGEGT. The CDR3 spans 13 residues. Between the trimmed V and J ends, which lost 4 bases and 4 bases, there was a span of 10 bases. The TCR beta CDR3 regions underwent amplification from RNA transcripts. First-round RT-PCR used HTBI primers; second-round multiplex PCR followed. MiXCR, applied by TCRdb to the multiplex PCR reads, yields one record per CDR3 protein. Among 350,000 to 450,000 distinct CDR3 sequences, around 19% were seen once, and the ten largest hold approximately 1.4%. This clonotype was seen at least ten times. Its target is unknown. This clonotype was obtained from a woman aged 18-30 years with Graves' ophthalmopathy. The source material was peripheral blood. The chain employs TRBV6-2 or TRBV6-3 and TRBJ2-5; D perhaps matches TRBD2 (5 bases). Here the CDR3 reads CASSFTGGETQYF. Here the CDR3 DNA reads TGTGCCAGCAGTTTTACCGGAGGAGAGACCCAGTACTTC.